This T cell receptor (beta chain) was sequenced for a study of T cells after yellow fever vaccination. Findings of the study overall: Relatively few clonotypes were ones that appeared in both CD4 and CD8 compartments.

This clonotype was counted between two and nine times. Its antigen is unknown. The junction had 6 bases not matched to a gene; V was cut back by 5 bases and J by 0 bases. The CDR3 is 16 amino acids. A 5'RACE template-switching step, the method used to make TCR cDNA, added a universal primer site and UMIs. A single record per CDR3 protein comes from TCRdb applying MiXCR to the 5' RACE reads. The sample contains some 150,000 distinct CDR3 sequences, approximately 10% of which appear only once. The receptor comes from a man in his late teens or twenties who received the YFV17D yellow fever vaccine. This chain uses TRBV12-3 or TRBV12-4 with TRBJ1-4; 7 positions match TRBD1. Specimen: CD8+ T cells sorted from PBMCs, collected 15 days after the yellow fever booster vaccination. This chain's CDR3 is CASSAGTAATNEKLFF. In DNA form, the CDR3 reads TGTGCCAGCAGTGCCGGGACAGCTGCAACTAATGAAAAACTGTTTTTT.